A selection of T cell receptor beta chains follows, all from one sample in a study of identical twins. TCRdb used MiXCR to reprocess the 5' RACE reads, holding one entry per CDR3 protein. This sample has more than 400,000 distinct CDR3 sequences, with about 15% found just once. These data also featured in a second study, about yellow fever vaccine responses in identical twins.

Sequencing input: CD4+ T cells sorted from blood. All receptors derive from a woman between 18 and 29 years old in good health. CDR3s include the opening cysteine and the closing phenylalanine or tryptophan. A D gene is named only where the DNA matches it firmly. Only part of the rows carry a size: once, few, many, or a class if the clone is expanded.

clone_size,v_call,d_call,j_call,cdr3_aa,cdr3_nt
few,TRBV18,TRBD1,TRBJ1-5,CASSNNRGGQPQHF,TGTGCCAGCTCAAACAACAGGGGAGGTCAGCCCCAGCATTTT
few,TRBV6-6,.,TRBJ1-6,CATQGPNSPLHF,TGTGCCACCCAAGGTCCGAATTCACCCCTCCACTTT
few,TRBV7-9,.,TRBJ2-7,CASRPWGRAYEQYF,TGTGCCAGCAGGCCCTGGGGGCGGGCCTACGAGCAGTACTTC
.,TRBV6-7,.,TRBJ1-5,CASSSPGPGGNQPQHF,TGTGCCAGCAGCTCCCCCGGACCTGGGGGCAATCAGCCCCAGCATTTT
many,TRBV15,.,TRBJ1-5,CATSREPTRYGNQPQHF,TGTGCCACCAGCAGAGAACCCACCAGGTACGGCAATCAGCCCCAGCATTTT
few,TRBV4-1,.,TRBJ2-5,CASSRRTAQETQYF,TGCGCCAGCAGCCGACGGACCGCCCAAGAGACCCAGTACTTC
.,TRBV24-1,TRBD1,TRBJ2-1,CATSDRDSNEQFF,TGTGCCACCAGTGACCGGGACAGCAATGAGCAGTTCTTC
few,TRBV29-1,.,TRBJ1-2,CSVEVPGRGGYTF,TGCAGCGTTGAAGTCCCAGGGAGAGGTGGCTACACCTTC
many,TRBV10-3,.,TRBJ2-7,CAISDGLSYEQYF,TGTGCCATCAGTGACGGGCTCAGCTACGAGCAGTACTTC
.,TRBV10-3,TRBD2,TRBJ2-2,CAISESERDTGELFF,TGTGCCATCAGTGAGTCCGAGCGGGATACCGGGGAGCTGTTTTTT
.,TRBV20-1,.,TRBJ1-2,CSASTNGVLNYGYTF,TGCAGTGCTAGCACAAACGGGGTATTGAACTATGGCTACACCTTC
.,TRBV6-5,.,TRBJ1-2,CASSYGGQTNYGYTF,TGTGCCAGCAGTTACGGAGGACAAACGAACTATGGCTACACCTTC
.,TRBV5-1,.,TRBJ2-2,CASSGRQSNTGELFF,TGCGCCAGCAGCGGACGGCAGTCGAACACCGGGGAGCTGTTTTTT
.,TRBV7-9,.,TRBJ1-3,CASSLPGGNTIYF,TGTGCCAGCAGCTTACCAGGTGGAAACACCATATATTTT
once,TRBV21-1,.,TRBJ2-7,CASLAGGLAGRAYEQYF,TGTGCCAGCCTCGCAGGGGGACTAGCGGGGAGGGCCTACGAGCAGTACTTC
few,TRBV11-2,.,TRBJ2-2,CASSLDLVNANTGELFF,TGTGCCAGCAGCTTAGATCTGGTTAACGCGAACACCGGGGAGCTGTTTTTT
.,TRBV24-1,.,TRBJ2-3,CATSDWPTSTQYF,TGTGCCACCAGTGATTGGCCAACAAGTACGCAGTATTTT
few,TRBV19,.,TRBJ2-1,CASSIRAIPGDSYNEQFF,TGTGCCAGTAGTATTAGGGCAATTCCGGGAGACTCCTACAATGAGCAGTTCTTC
.,TRBV24-1,.,TRBJ2-3,CATGGPVATDTQYF,TGTGCCACCGGGGGACCGGTAGCGACAGATACGCAGTATTTT
few,TRBV11-2,.,TRBJ2-1,CASSLFGTAAYNEQFF,TGTGCCAGCAGCTTATTCGGGACCGCCGCCTACAATGAGCAGTTCTTC
few,TRBV14,.,TRBJ2-4,CASSQGANLAKNIQYF,TGTGCCAGCAGCCAGGGGGCCAACCTAGCCAAAAACATTCAGTACTTC
.,TRBV7-9,.,TRBJ2-1,CASSPPGSLVYNEQFF,TGTGCCAGCAGCCCCCCGGGTTCCTTGGTATACAATGAGCAGTTCTTC
few,TRBV4-2,.,TRBJ2-1,CASSRGEGDEQFF,TGTGCCAGCAGCCGGGGGGAAGGGGATGAGCAGTTCTTC
few,TRBV6-1,.,TRBJ2-2,CASCEGLNTGELFF,TGTGCCAGCTGCGAGGGTCTGAACACCGGGGAGCTGTTTTTT
.,TRBV24-1,TRBD2,TRBJ2-3,CATSDFRAGGSTDTQYF,TGTGCCACCAGTGACTTCCGAGCGGGGGGCAGCACAGATACGCAGTATTTT
.,TRBV12-3/TRBV12-4,.,TRBJ1-4,CASSLGGGEEKLFF,TGTGCCAGCAGTTTGGGCGGGGGCGAGGAAAAACTGTTTTTT
few,TRBV20-1,.,TRBJ2-1,CSARVISAREQFF,TGCAGTGCTAGAGTAATTTCGGCGCGAGAGCAGTTCTTC
few,TRBV19,.,TRBJ2-7,CASSISNGQGNEQYF,TGTGCCAGTAGTATAAGCAACGGGCAGGGAAACGAGCAGTACTTC
few,TRBV12-3/TRBV12-4,TRBD2,TRBJ2-3,CASSLRTSGRSDTQYF,TGTGCCAGCAGTCTGAGGACTAGCGGGAGATCCGATACGCAGTATTTT
many,TRBV5-1,TRBD2,TRBJ2-1,CASSLLSGGAYNEQFF,TGCGCCAGCAGCTTGCTGTCCGGGGGGGCCTACAATGAGCAGTTCTTC
.,TRBV5-5,TRBD2,TRBJ2-1,CASSFTSGYSSYNEQFF,TGTGCCAGCAGCTTCACTAGCGGGTATAGCTCCTACAATGAGCAGTTCTTC
.,TRBV25-1,.,TRBJ1-1,CASSPRNMNTEAFF,TGTGCCAGCAGTCCGCGGAACATGAACACTGAAGCTTTCTTT
few,TRBV6-2/TRBV6-3,TRBD2,TRBJ2-7,CAGRTSGRSVEQYF,TGTGCCGGAAGGACTAGCGGGAGGTCGGTCGAGCAGTACTTC
many,TRBV7-2,TRBD1,TRBJ2-7,CASSPRDSVVEQYF,TGTGCCAGCAGTCCCCGGGACAGTGTGGTGGAGCAGTACTTC
few,TRBV29-1,.,TRBJ2-2,CSIRDAGELFF,TGCAGCATCCGGGACGCGGGGGAGCTGTTTTTT
many,TRBV20-1,.,TRBJ2-3,CSATLTNTQYF,TGCAGTGCTACTCTGACCAATACGCAGTATTTT
.,TRBV12-3/TRBV12-4,TRBD1,TRBJ2-2,CASSSRDRATGELFF,TGTGCCAGCAGTTCCCGGGACAGGGCGACCGGGGAGCTGTTTTTT
few,TRBV20-1,TRBD1,TRBJ2-5,CSASLGTGVKTQYF,TGCAGTGCTAGCCTTGGGACAGGGGTAAAGACCCAGTACTTC
.,TRBV3-1,TRBD1,TRBJ2-5,CASSQVGDSEETQYF,TGTGCCAGCAGCCAAGTAGGGGACAGTGAGGAGACCCAGTACTTC
few,TRBV5-1,TRBD1,TRBJ1-4,CASRDRGATNEKLFF,TGCGCCAGCCGCGACAGGGGTGCAACTAATGAAAAACTGTTTTTT
.,TRBV5-1,.,TRBJ1-1,CASSLIPLDSEAFF,TGCGCCAGCAGCTTGATACCCCTCGACAGCGAAGCTTTCTTT
.,TRBV7-9,.,TRBJ2-5,CASRWGLQETQYF,TGTGCCAGCAGGTGGGGTCTCCAAGAGACCCAGTACTTC
few,TRBV20-1,TRBD2,TRBJ2-7,CSASSSGSSYEQYF,TGCAGTGCTAGTTCTAGCGGGAGCTCCTACGAGCAGTACTTC
.,TRBV5-1,.,TRBJ2-3,CASSLGTRTGYTDTQYF,TGCGCCAGCAGCTTGGGGACTAGGACAGGGTACACAGATACGCAGTATTTT
few,TRBV7-6,.,TRBJ1-2,CASSLGQPYGYTF,TGTGCCAGCAGCTTAGGACAGCCCTATGGCTACACCTTC
.,TRBV3-1,TRBD2,TRBJ2-1,CASTQTSGGTWQFF,TGTGCCAGCACCCAGACTAGCGGGGGGACCTGGCAGTTCTTC